This TCR beta chain emerged from a study of T cell responses to AZD1222 COVID-19 vaccine. Study conclusions and caveats: Donors were chiefly white British, with a greater number of females, and clonal diversity was perhaps underestimated. Vaccine-associated CD4 TCRs ranged over spike, dominating at 160-218 and 743-854. Reports indicate that nearly half of spike-specific TCRs are directed at unmutated variant regions. No repertoire was sampled before or during the peak T cell response, only after it.

The V end was cut by 3 bases, the J end by 0 bases, with 7 bases between. The CDR3 contains 14 residues. CDR1 and CDR2 (germline): SEHNR, FQNEAQ (reference sequence). Data came from immunoSEQ multiplex PCR; TCRdb stores just in-frame clones and leaves some out. The sample includes 150,000 to 200,000 clones, 92% of them seen just once. Turning to this clone: Its antigen is currently unknown.

Sequenced material: peripheral blood, taken on day 0 of AZD1222 vaccination. The source of this sequence is an adult in good health. The chain joins TRBV7-9 to TRBJ2-3, with a weak D call TRBD2 (6 bases). The CDR3 protein is CASSLAGSTDTQYF. DNA for the CDR3: TGTGCCAGCAGCTTGGCGGGAAGCACAGATACGCAGTATTTT.